This TCR beta chain was identified during a study of control samples from healthy donors and cancer patients. Some clones are missing from TCRdb's copy, which holds only in-frame ones; the method was immunoSEQ multiplex PCR. This table holds some 200,000 clones, 85% to 95% found once. CDR1 MDHEN and CDR2 SYDVKM come from the germline V gene. V shed 8 bases and J shed 2 bases, with 22 bases lying between them. This CDR3 spans 16 amino acids. The receptor was derived from a man in his fifties in good health. This chain uses TRBV28 with TRBJ2-7; D is perhaps TRBD1 (5 bases). The sequenced sample was blood. CDR3 DNA: TGTGCCAGCTCTCTGCCTCCAGGGTACCCGACCTACGAGCAGTACTTC. Protein: CASSLPPGYPTYEQYF.